A single sample gave rise to the 10 T cell receptor beta chains below, sequenced in a study of beta chain features in type 1 diabetes. Every bit of the isolated RNA underwent reverse transcription, so sequencing read expressed TCRB transcripts. Generated by immunoSEQ multiplex PCR, the TCRdb table keeps only in-frame clones and is missing some. The repertoire holds about 110,000 clones, with approximately 37% as singletons. The material sequenced was stem cell memory CD4+ T cells from blood. These receptors were obtained from a woman under 30 in good health.

The rearrangement joins TRBV6-5 to TRBJ1-5; 7 bases line up with TRBD1. Germline-derived CDR1 and CDR2 are MNHEY and SVGAGI. The CDR3 has 15 residues. The V gene end was trimmed by 8 bases and the J gene end by 7 bases; junction bases not matched to a gene: 14. CDR3 in amino acids: CASRNSGGRGQPQHF. Here the CDR3 DNA reads TGTGCCAGCCGAAATTCAGGGGGTAGGGGACAGCCCCAGCATTTT.

The chain is built from TRBV9 and TRBJ2-1; 11 bases match TRBD2. CDR1 SGDLS and CDR2 YYNGEE come from the germline V gene. V shed 4 bases and J 0 bases; nucleotides not matched to a gene: 21. There are 22 residues in the CDR3. The CDR3: CASSTEVFRASGRLSSYNEQFF. CDR3 sequence (DNA): TGTGCCAGCAGCACAGAGGTGTTTAGGGCTAGCGGGAGGTTGAGCTCCTACAATGAGCAGTTCTTC.

This clone was detected only a few times. V usage is TRBV7-9 and J usage is TRBJ1-2; a weak D match, TRBD1 (5 bases). Trimming removed 5 bases at V and 6 bases at J, with 19 bases between. This CDR3 contains 15 residues. Germline CDR1 SEHNR, CDR2 FQNEAQ (reference sequence). CDR3 residues: CASSPRSRVMNGYTF. CDR3 sequence (DNA): TGTGCCAGCAGCCCCCGCAGCAGGGTGATGAATGGCTACACCTTC.

This clone came up a few times. This chain uses TRBV7-9 with TRBJ2-4; D is perhaps TRBD1 (6 bases). V lost 3 bases and J 2 bases, leaving 11 bases between the germline ends. CDR3 length: 15 residues. From germline, CDR1 is SEHNR and CDR2 FQNEAQ (reference sequence). DNA for the CDR3: TGTGCCAGCAGCTTGCCAGGGGTATCCAAAAACATTCAGTACTTC. This gives the protein CASSLPGVSKNIQYF.

This rearrangement joins TRBV5-6 to TRBJ1-5; the D is unclear. The CDR3 is 13 residues long. Germline assignment: CDR1 SGHDT and CDR2 YYEEEE. Trimming took 4 bases from V and 5 from J, leaving 10 bases between them. The CDR3 bases are TGTGCCAGCAGCCCTAGAGGGCATCAGCCCCAGCATTTT. Protein: CASSPRGHQPQHF.

The genes are TRBV29-1 and TRBJ1-4; no definite D call. The V gene's germline CDR1 is SQVTM and CDR2 ANQGSEA. This CDR3 has 11 amino acids. The V and J ends lost 7 bases and 0 bases respectively, with 3 bases between them. The CDR3 sequence: CSGATNEKLFF. The CDR3 nucleotides read TGCAGCGGAGCAACTAATGAAAAACTGTTTTTT.

The J gene is TRBJ1-2, the V gene TRBV11-2; perhaps TRBD1 as D (6 bases). This CDR3 has 17 amino acids. Germline V lookup: CDR1 SGHAT, CDR2 FQNNGV. The V end was cut by 1 base, the J end by 4 bases, with 19 bases between. This CDR3 reads CASSLVSAGVGIYGYTF. The DNA for the CDR3 is TGTGCCAGCAGCTTAGTCAGTGCAGGGGTCGGGATCTATGGCTACACCTTC. Filled out from reference TRBV11-2 and TRBJ1-2, the complete variable domain reads EAGVAQSPRYKIIEKRQSVAFWCNPISGHATLYWYQQILGQGPKLLIQFQNNGVVDDSQLPKDRFSAERLKGVDSTLKIQPAKLEDSAVYLCASSLVSAGVGIYGYTFGSGTRLTVV.

The chain links TRBV18 to TRBJ2-3; possibly TRBD1 for D (6 bases). Trimming cost V 0 bases and J 4 bases, with 8 bases left between them. Per the germline V gene, CDR1 is KGHSH and CDR2 is LQKENI. The CDR3 extends over 14 amino acids. The CDR3, as DNA: TGTGCCAGCTCACCACCGGGGGCCGCAGATACGCAGTATTTT. Translating it yields CASSPPGAADTQYF.

The chain carries TRBV29-1 and TRBJ1-2, with 9 bases fitting TRBD1. The CDR3 is made up of 11 amino acids. With V trimmed by 7 bases and J by 7 bases, 4 bases remained unmatched. The germline V gene encodes CDR1 SQVTM and CDR2 ANQGSEA. The CDR3, as DNA: TGCAGCGCGACAGGGGGATTTGGCTACACCTTC. It yields the protein CSATGGFGYTF. Using reference TRBV29-1 and TRBJ1-2 for the parts outside the CDR3, the full variable domain is SAVISQKPSRDICQRGTSLTIQCQVDSQVTMMFWYRQQPGQSLTLIATANQGSEATYESGFVIDKFPISRPNLTFSTLTVSNMSPEDSSIYLCSATGGFGYTFGSGTRLTVV.

This clone occurred a few times. The J gene is TRBJ2-5, the V gene TRBV5-1, with TRBD1 matching over 11 bases. In germline, CDR1 is SGHRS, CDR2 YFSETQ. The CDR3 is made up of 15 amino acids. V lost 3 bases to trimming and J lost 5 bases; unmatched junction nucleotides: 6. The CDR3 nucleotides are TGCGCCAGCAGCTCAGGGACAGGGGGTTCGGAGACCCAGTACTTC. Its translation: CASSSGTGGSETQYF.